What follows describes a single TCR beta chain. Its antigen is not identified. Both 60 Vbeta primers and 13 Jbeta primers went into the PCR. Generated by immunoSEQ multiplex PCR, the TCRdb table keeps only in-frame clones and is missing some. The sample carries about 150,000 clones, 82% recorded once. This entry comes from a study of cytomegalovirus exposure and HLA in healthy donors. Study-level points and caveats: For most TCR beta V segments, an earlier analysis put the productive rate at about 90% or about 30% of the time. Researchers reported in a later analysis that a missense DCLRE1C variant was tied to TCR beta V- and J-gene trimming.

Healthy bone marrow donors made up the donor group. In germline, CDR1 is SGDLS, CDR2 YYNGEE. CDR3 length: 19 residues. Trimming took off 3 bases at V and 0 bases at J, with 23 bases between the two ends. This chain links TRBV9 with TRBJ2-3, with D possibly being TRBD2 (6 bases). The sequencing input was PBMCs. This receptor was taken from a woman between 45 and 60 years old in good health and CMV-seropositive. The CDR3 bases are TGTGCCAGCAGCGACCCTAGGGGAGCGGGCGACCCTAGCACAGATACGCAGTATTTT. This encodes CASSDPRGAGDPSTDTQYF.